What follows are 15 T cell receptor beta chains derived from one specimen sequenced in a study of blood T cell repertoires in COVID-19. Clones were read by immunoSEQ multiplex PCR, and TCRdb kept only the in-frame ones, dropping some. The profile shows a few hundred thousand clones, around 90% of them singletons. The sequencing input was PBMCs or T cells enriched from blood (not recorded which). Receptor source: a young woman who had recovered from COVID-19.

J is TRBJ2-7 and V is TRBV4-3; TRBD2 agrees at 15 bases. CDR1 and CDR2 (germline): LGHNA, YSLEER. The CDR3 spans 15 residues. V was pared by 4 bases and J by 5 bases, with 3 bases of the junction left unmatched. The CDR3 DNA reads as TGCGCCAGCAGCCCCGGACTAGCGGGAGGGGACGAGCAGTACTTC. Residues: CASSPGLAGGDEQYF.

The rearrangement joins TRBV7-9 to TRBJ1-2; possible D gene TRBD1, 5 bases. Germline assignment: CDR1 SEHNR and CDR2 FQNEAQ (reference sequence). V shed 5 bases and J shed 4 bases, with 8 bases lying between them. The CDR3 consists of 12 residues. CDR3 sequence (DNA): TGTGCCAGCAGCCCTGACAGCTATGGCTACACCTTC. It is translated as CASSPDSYGYTF.

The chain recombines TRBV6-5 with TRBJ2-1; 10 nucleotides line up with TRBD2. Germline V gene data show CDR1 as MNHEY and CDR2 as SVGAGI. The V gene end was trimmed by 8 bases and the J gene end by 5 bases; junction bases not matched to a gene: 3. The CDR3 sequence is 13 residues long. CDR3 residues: CASVLAGDNEQFF. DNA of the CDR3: TGTGCCAGCGTTCTAGCGGGAGACAATGAGCAGTTCTTC.

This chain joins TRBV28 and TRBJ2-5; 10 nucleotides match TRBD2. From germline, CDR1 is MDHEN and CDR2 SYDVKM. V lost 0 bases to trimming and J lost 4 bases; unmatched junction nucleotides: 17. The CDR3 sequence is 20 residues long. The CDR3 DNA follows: TGTGCCAGCAGTTTATGCGAGAGGCTAGCGGGAGTAGCCCAACGAGAGACCCAGTACTTC. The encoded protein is CASSLCERLAGVAQRETQYF.

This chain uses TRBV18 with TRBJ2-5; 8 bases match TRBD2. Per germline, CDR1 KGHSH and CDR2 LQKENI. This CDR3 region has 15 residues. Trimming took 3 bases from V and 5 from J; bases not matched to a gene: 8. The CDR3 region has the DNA TGTGCCAGCTCACCCCAATTTGCTAGCGGGGAGACCCAGTACTTC. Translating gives CASSPQFASGETQYF.

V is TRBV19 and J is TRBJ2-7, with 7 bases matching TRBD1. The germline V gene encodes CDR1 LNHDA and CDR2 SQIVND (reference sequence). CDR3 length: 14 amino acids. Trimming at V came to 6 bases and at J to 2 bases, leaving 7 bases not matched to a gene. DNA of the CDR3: TGTGCCAGTAGCCCGTGGGACAGTCCCTACGAGCAGTACTTC. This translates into CASSPWDSPYEQYF.

CDR3 DNA: TGTGCCAGCAGTACGGCCGGGACTAGCGGGAGGGTAGGTGAGCAGTTCTTC. It specifies CASSTAGTSGRVGEQFF. V usage is TRBV7-6 and J usage is TRBJ2-1; 16 bases align to TRBD2. V gave up 6 bases and J gave up 9 bases; unmatched junction bases: 11. Germline loops: CDR1 SGHVS, CDR2 FNYEAQ. The CDR3 contains 17 residues.

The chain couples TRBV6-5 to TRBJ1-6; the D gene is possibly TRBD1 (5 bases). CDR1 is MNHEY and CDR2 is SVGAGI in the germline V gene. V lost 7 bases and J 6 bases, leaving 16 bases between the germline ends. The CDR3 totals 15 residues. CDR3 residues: CASTLGGTSNSPLHF. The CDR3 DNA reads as TGTGCCAGCACATTAGGAGGGACGTCTAATTCACCCCTCCACTTT.

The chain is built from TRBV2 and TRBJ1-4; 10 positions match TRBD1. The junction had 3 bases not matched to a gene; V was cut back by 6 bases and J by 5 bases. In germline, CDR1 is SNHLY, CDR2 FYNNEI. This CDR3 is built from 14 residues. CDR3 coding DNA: TGTGCCAGCAGCTTGGACAGGGGGAATGAAAAACTGTTTTTT. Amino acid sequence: CASSLDRGNEKLFF.

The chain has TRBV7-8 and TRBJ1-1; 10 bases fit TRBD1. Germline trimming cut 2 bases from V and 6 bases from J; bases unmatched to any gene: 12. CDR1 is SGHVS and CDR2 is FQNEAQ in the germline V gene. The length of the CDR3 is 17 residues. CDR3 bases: TGTGCCAGCAGCTTATTCGGACAGGGGGGTTCAGGGCCTGAAGCTTTCTTT. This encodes CASSLFGQGGSGPEAFF. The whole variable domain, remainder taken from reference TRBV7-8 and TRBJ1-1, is GAGVSQSPRYKVAKRGQDVALRCDPISGHVSLFWYQQALGQGPEFLTYFQNEAQLDKSGLPSDRFFAERPEGSVSTLKIQRTQQEDSAVYLCASSLFGQGGSGPEAFFGQGTRLTVV.

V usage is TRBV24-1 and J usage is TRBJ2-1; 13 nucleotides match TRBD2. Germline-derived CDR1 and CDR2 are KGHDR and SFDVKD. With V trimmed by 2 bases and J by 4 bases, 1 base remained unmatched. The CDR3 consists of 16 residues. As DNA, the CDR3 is TGTGCCACCAGTGATTGGACTAGCGGGAGTTACAATGAGCAGTTCTTC. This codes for CATSDWTSGSYNEQFF.

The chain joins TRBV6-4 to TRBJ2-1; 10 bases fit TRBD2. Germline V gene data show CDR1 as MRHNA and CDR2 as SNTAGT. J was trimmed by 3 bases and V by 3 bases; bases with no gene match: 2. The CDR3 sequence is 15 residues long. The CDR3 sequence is CASSEGTSDYNEQFF. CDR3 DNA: TGTGCCAGCAGTGAAGGGACTAGCGACTACAATGAGCAGTTCTTC.

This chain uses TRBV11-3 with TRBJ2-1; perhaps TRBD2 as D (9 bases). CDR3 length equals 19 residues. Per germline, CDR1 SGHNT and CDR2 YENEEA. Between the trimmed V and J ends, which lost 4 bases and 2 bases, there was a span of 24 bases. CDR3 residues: CASSWDRRRLAEAYNEQFF. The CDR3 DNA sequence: TGTGCCAGCAGCTGGGACAGGAGAAGACTAGCGGAAGCCTACAATGAGCAGTTCTTC.

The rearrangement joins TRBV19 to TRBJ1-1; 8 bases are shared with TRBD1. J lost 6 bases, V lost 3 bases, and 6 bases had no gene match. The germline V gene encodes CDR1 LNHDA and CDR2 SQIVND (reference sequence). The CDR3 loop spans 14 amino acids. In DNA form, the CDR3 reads TGTGCCAGTAGTATGACAGGGGATTTTGCTGAAGCTTTCTTT. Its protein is CASSMTGDFAEAFF.

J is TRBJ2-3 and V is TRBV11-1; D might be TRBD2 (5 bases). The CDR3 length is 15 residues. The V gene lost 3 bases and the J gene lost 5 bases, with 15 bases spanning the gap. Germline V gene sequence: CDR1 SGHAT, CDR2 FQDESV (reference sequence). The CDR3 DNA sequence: TGTGCCAGCAGCTTGGGTCTAGCTGATGTAGATACGCAGTATTTT. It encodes CASSLGLADVDTQYF.